This T cell receptor (beta chain) was sequenced in a study of cytomegalovirus exposure and HLA in healthy donors. Study observations and caveats: Later analysis suggested links between common viral pathogens and several top significant clusters. Researchers reported from a later analysis that most CMV-associated TCR beta chains appeared HLA-restricted. Later analysis associated a missense DCLRE1C variant with TCR beta V- and J-gene trimming. In vitro data verified a few CMV-associated chains as specific for CMV antigens.

60 Vbeta and 13 Jbeta primers were used in PCR. Clones were read by immunoSEQ multiplex PCR, and TCRdb kept only the in-frame ones, dropping some. The table has about 67,000 clones, roughly 65% seen once. Notes on this clone: Its specificity is not known.

This receptor was identified in a woman in her 30s in good health and CMV-seronegative. The sequenced sample was PBMCs.

In DNA, the CDR3 is TGTGCCAGCAGCCTCACTAGCGGGGGGCAAGAGACCCAGTACTTC. Protein product: CASSLTSGGQETQYF. V is TRBV28 and J is TRBJ2-5, with 12 bases aligning to TRBD2. The ends lost 6 bases at V and 2 bases at J; junction bases unmatched: 4. Germline-derived CDR1 and CDR2 are MDHEN and SYDVKM. This CDR3 is built from 15 residues. The full variable domain, its missing parts supplied by reference TRBV28 and TRBJ2-5, is DVKVTQSSRYLVKRTGEKVFLECVQDMDHENMFWYRQDPGLGLRLIYFSYDVKMKEKGDIPEGYSVSREKKERFSLILESASTNQTSMYLCASSLTSGGQETQYFGPGTRLLVL.